This TCR beta chain was sequenced during a study of T-cell memory formation after mild COVID-19. Study outcomes and limitations: Several responding clones turned up in pre-infection memory, indicating that cross-reactive memory may have taken part. Among clones peaking at day 37 in the second wave, SARS-CoV-2 specificity remained unconfirmed.

V shed 7 bases, J shed 8 bases, and the junction held 8 bases outside the gene matches. Per the germline V gene, CDR1 is SGHKS and CDR2 is YYEKEE (reference sequence). The CDR3 spans 13 residues. This clonotype has only a few counts. What it recognizes is unknown. One entry per CDR3 protein results from TCRdb running MiXCR on the 5' RACE reads. The repertoire holds approximately 480,000 distinct CDR3 sequences, 15% to 20% seen once, with about 12% in the top ten. The chain uses TRBV5-5 and TRBJ2-1; 8 nucleotides align to TRBD2. The sequenced sample was PBMCs or a T cell subset sorted from them (not recorded which). The TCR originated in an adult woman who had mild COVID-19 (a few samples of this study predate the infection). Cell type and time point are not known. The CDR3 bases are TGTGCCAGCGTCGACGGGAGGGCGTATGAGCAGTTCTTC. It specifies CASVDGRAYEQFF.